This is a list of T cell receptor beta chains from one sample in a study of shared clonotypes between healthy human individuals. Only in-frame clones appear in the TCRdb table, and some are missing; sequencing was by immunoSEQ multiplex PCR. The sample carries hundreds of thousands of clones, around two thirds recorded once. What was sequenced was memory CD4+ T cells sorted from blood. Receptor source: a woman in her 30s in good health. CDR3s include the opening cysteine and the closing phenylalanine or tryptophan. A D gene is named only where the DNA matches it firmly.

v_call	j_call	d_call	cdr3_aa
TRBV11-2	TRBJ2-3	TRBD2	CASSLAGAGTTDTQYF
TRBV5-1	TRBJ2-7	.	CASSASPEISSYEQYF
TRBV7-2	TRBJ1-5	TRBD1	CASSRTGHQPQHF
TRBV6-1	TRBJ1-4	.	CASIADNEKLFF
TRBV2	TRBJ1-2	.	CASSIGQYYGYTF
TRBV21-1	TRBJ1-1	.	CASSNYTTEAFF
TRBV11-2	TRBJ2-3	.	CASSFKRAVTDTQYF
TRBV28	TRBJ2-1	.	CASSLSPPIKEQFF
TRBV14	TRBJ2-5	.	CASSQEYRKGTQYF
TRBV11-2	TRBJ2-7	TRBD2	CASSALAGEYEQYF
TRBV28	TRBJ1-4	.	CASSPTSGAEKLFF
TRBV13	TRBJ2-2	.	CASSSRGSGSGLFF
TRBV28	TRBJ2-7	TRBD1	CASSLSTGGSYEQYF
TRBV5-4	TRBJ2-7	.	CASSGPGDTLEQYF
TRBV10-1	TRBJ2-1	TRBD2	CASSAGLAGNEQFF
TRBV19	TRBJ1-4	.	CASSITAESEKLFF
TRBV18	TRBJ2-6	TRBD1	CASSRTGQDSSGANVLTF
TRBV2	TRBJ2-1	TRBD2	CASSDHSGRITNEQFF
TRBV11-2	TRBJ2-5	TRBD2	CASSPIPGLAGGQETQYF
TRBV6-6	TRBJ1-2	.	CASSSPTWSRAGYTF
TRBV2	TRBJ2-1	TRBD2	CASSEVRTSGSNEQFF
TRBV7-8	TRBJ1-5	.	CASSLATDQPQHF
TRBV28	TRBJ2-5	TRBD2	CASSPPLAGKETQYF
TRBV6-5	TRBJ1-1	.	CASPSRVRNTEAFF
TRBV6-6	TRBJ2-1	.	CATAQGGNEQFF
TRBV6-6	TRBJ1-1	TRBD1	CASSYTTGARGEAFF
TRBV7-2	TRBJ1-4	TRBD1	CASSSSTGYEKLFF
TRBV28	TRBJ2-1	TRBD2	CASTPGLALRHEQFF
TRBV27	TRBJ2-3	TRBD1	CASSFWGQRTTDTQYF
TRBV4-1	TRBJ2-2	TRBD2	CASSQEPQGLAGVFSTGELFF
TRBV7-9	TRBJ2-7	.	CASSLWGRGDYHYEQYF
TRBV2	TRBJ2-1	TRBD2	CASSDGLAGVYNEQFF